This T cell receptor (beta chain) stems from a study of T cell responses to AZD1222 COVID-19 vaccine. Notes on the study in general: Dominant at 160-218 and 743-854, vaccine-associated CD4 TCRs also spanned spike. Repertoires were collected only later (after the peak T cell response had occurred). Nearly half of spike-specific TCRs reportedly target variant regions that are unmutated in the B.1.351 and B.1.1.7 variants.

With regard to this clone: Its antigen is unknown.

The CDR3 spans 15 residues. Germline CDR1 is SGHNT and CDR2 is YYREEE (reference sequence). Trimming at V came to 4 bases and at J to 7 bases, leaving 6 bases not matched to a gene. Profiled with immunoSEQ multiplex PCR; TCRdb holds only in-frame clones, not every one. The sample records 97,000 or so clones, around 83% being singletons. The input for sequencing was peripheral blood, taken on day 0 of AZD1222 vaccination. The chain carries TRBV5-4 and TRBJ1-6; 9 bases map to TRBD1. This TCR derives from an adult in good health. This chain's CDR3 is CASSRGGQGNSPLHF. CDR3 DNA: TGTGCCAGCAGCCGCGGGGGACAGGGAAATTCACCCCTCCACTTT.